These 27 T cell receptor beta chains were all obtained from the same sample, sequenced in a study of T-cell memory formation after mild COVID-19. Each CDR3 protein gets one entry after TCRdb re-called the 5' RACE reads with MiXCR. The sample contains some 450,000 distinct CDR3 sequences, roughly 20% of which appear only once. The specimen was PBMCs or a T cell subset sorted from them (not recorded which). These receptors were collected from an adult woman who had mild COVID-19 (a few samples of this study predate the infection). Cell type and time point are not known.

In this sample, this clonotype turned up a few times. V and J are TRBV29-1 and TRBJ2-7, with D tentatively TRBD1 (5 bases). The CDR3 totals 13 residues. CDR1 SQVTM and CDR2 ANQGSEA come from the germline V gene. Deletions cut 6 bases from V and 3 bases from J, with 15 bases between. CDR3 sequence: CSVGPQNFYEQYF. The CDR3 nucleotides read TGCAGCGTGGGGCCGCAGAATTTCTACGAGCAGTACTTC.

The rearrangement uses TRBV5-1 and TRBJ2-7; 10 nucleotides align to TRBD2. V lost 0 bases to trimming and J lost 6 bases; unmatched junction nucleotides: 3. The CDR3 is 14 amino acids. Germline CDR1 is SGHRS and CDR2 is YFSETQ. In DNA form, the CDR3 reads TGCGCCAGCAGCTTGGATCTAGCGGGAGTCGAGCAGTACTTC. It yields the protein CASSLDLAGVEQYF.

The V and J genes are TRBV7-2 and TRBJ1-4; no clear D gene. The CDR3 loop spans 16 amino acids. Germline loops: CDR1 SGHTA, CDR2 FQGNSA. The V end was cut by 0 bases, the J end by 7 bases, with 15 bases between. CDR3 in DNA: TGTGCCAGCAGCTTAGCACAAGGGTTCGTAGGTGAAAAACTGTTTTTT. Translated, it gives CASSLAQGFVGEKLFF.

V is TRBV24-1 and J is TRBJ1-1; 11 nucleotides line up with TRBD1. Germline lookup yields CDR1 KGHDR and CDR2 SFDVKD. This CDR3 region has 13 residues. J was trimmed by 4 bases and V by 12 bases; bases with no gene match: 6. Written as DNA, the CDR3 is TGTGCCGCCGGACAGGGGGCGCCCACTGAAGCTTTCTTT. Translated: CAAGQGAPTEAFF.

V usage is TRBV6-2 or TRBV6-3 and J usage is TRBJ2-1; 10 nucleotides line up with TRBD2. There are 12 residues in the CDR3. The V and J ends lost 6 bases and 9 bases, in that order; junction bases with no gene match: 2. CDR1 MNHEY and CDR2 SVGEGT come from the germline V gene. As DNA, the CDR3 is TGTGCCAGCAGCAGACTAGCGGGTGAGCAGTTCTTC. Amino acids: CASSRLAGEQFF.

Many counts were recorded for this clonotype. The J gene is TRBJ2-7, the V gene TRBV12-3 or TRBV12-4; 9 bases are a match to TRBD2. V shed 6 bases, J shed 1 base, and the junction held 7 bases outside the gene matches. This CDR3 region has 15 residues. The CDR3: CASSLTSGSSYEQYF. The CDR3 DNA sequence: TGTGCCAGCAGCCTGACTAGCGGATCATCCTACGAGCAGTACTTC.

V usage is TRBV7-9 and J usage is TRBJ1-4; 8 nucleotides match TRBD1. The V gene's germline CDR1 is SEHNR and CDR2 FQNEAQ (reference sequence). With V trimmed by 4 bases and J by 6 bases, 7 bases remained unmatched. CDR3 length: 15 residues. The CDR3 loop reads CASSSSGGEDEKLFF. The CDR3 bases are TGTGCCAGCAGCTCGTCAGGGGGCGAGGATGAAAAACTGTTTTTT.

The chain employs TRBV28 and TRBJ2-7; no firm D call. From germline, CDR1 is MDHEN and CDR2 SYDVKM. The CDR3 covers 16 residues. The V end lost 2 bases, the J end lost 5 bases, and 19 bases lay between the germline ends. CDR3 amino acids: CASSLRQRLGFHEQYF. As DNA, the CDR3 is TGTGCCAGCAGTTTAAGGCAGCGCCTGGGGTTCCACGAGCAGTACTTC.

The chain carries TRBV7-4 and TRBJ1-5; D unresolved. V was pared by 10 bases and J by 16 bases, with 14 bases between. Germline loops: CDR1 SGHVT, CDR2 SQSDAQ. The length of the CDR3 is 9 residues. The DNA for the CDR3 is TGTGCCAACGAACCTACTGTTCATTTT. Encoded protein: CANEPTVHF. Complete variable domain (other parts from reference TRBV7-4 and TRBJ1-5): GAGVSQSPRYKVAKRGRDVALRCDSISGHVTLYWYRQTLGQGSEVLTYSQSDAQRDKSGRPSGRFSAERPERSVSTLKIQRTEQGDSAVYLCANEPTVHFGDGTRLSIL.

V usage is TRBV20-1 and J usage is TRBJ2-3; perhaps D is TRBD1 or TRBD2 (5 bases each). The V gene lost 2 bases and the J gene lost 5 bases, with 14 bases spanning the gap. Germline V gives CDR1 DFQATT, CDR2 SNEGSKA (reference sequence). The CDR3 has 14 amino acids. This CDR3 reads CSARLRQGRDTQYF. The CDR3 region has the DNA TGCAGTGCTAGACTGAGGCAGGGACGAGATACGCAGTATTTT.

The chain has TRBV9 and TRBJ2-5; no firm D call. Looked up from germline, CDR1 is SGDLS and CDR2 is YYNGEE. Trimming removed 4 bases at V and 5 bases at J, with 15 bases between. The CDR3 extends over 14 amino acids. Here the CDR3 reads CASSPRAVVETQYF. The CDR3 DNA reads TGTGCCAGCAGCCCTCGGGCGGTCGTCGAGACCCAGTACTTC.

The CDR3 region has the DNA TGTGCCAGCAGTTACAGACAGGGTTATGAGCAGTTCTTC. Protein product: CASSYRQGYEQFF. This sequence joins TRBV6-5 and TRBJ2-1; 7 bases match TRBD1. The CDR3 length is 13 residues. Germline V gene sequence: CDR1 MNHEY, CDR2 SVGAGI. The ends lost 2 bases at V and 8 bases at J; junction bases unmatched: 3.

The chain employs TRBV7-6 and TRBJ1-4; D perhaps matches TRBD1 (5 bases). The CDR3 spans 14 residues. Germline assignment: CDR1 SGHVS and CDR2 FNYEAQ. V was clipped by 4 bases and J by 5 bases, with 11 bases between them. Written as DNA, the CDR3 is TGTGCCAGCAGCTCCTTTGGGGGGAATGAAAAACTGTTTTTT. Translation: CASSSFGGNEKLFF.

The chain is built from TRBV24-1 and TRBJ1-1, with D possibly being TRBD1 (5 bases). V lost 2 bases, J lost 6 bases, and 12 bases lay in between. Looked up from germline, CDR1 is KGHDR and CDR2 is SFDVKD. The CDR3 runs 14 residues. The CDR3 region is CATSDSGGMAEAFF. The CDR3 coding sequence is TGTGCCACCAGTGATTCCGGGGGGATGGCTGAAGCTTTCTTT.

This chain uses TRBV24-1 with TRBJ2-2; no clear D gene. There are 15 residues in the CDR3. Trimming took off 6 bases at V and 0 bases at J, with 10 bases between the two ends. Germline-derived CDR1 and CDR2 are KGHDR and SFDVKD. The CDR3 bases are TGTGCCACCAGTAGATCCGGCGCGAACACCGGGGAGCTGTTTTTT. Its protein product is CATSRSGANTGELFF.

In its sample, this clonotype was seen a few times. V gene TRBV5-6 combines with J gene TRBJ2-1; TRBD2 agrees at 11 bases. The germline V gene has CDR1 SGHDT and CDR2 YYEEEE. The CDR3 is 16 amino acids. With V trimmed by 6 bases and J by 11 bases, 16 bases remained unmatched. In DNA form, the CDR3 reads TGTGCCAGCAATGTCGTCGTAACTAGCGGGGGAACCCAGCAGTTCTTC. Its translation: CASNVVVTSGGTQQFF.

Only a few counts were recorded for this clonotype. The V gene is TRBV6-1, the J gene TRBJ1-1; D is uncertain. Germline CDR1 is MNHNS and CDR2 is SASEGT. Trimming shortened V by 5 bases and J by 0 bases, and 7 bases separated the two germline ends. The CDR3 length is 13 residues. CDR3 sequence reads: CASSRAMNTEAFF. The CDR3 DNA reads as TGTGCCAGCAGTCGGGCGATGAACACTGAAGCTTTCTTT.

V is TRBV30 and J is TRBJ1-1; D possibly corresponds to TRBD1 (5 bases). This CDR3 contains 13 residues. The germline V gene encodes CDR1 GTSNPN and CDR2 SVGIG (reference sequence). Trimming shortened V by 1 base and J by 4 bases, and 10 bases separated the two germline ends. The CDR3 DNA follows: TGTGCCTGGAGTGCCCAGGGAGGCACTGAAGCTTTCTTT. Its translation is CAWSAQGGTEAFF.

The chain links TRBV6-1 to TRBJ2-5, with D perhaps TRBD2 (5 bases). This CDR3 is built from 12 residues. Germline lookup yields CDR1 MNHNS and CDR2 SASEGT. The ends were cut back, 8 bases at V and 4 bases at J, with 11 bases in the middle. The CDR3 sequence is CASPGWIETQYF. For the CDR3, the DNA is TGTGCCAGCCCGGGGTGGATAGAGACCCAGTACTTC.

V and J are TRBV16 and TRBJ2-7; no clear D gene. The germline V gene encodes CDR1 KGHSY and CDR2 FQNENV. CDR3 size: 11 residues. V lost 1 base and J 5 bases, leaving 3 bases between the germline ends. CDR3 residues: CASSQWNEQYF. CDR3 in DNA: TGTGCCAGCAGCCAATGGAACGAGCAGTACTTC.

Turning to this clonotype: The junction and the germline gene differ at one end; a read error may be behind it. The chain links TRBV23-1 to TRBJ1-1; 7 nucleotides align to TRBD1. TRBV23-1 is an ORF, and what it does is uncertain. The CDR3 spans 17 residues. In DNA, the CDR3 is TGCGCCAGCAGTCAATACCCAGGGGAGGACAGGAACTCTGAAGCTTTCTTT. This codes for CASSQYPGEDRNSEAFF.

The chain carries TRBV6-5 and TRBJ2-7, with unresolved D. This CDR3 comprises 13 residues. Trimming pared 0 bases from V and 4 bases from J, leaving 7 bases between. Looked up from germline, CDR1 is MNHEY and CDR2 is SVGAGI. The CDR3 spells CASSYSSTYEQYF. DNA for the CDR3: TGTGCCAGCAGTTACTCGTCAACTTACGAGCAGTACTTC.

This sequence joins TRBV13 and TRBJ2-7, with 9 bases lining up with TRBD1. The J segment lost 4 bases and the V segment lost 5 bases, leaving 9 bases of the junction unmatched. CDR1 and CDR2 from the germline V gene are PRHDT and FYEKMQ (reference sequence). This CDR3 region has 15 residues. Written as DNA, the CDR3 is TGTGCCAGCAGCCCTACAGGGGGCTCGGGGTACGAGCAGTACTTC. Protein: CASSPTGGSGYEQYF.

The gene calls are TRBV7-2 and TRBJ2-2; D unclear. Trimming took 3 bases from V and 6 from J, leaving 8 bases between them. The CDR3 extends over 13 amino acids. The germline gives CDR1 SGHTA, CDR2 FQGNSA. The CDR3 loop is CASSLKSAGELFF. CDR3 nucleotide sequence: TGTGCCAGCAGCTTGAAAAGCGCCGGGGAGCTGTTTTTT.

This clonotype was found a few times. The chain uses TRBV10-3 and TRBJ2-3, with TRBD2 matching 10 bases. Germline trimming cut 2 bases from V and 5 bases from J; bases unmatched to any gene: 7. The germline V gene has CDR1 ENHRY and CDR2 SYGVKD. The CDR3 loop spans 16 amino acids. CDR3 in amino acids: CAISERAGGPLDTQYF. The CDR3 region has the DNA TGTGCCATCAGTGAGCGAGCGGGAGGGCCCTTAGATACGCAGTATTTT.

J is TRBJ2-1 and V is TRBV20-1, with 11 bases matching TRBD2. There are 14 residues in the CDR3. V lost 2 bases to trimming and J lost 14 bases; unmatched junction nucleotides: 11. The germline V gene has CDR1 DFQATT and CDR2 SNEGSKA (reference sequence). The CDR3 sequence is CSARPALAGGPEFF. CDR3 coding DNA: TGCAGTGCTAGACCCGCCTTAGCGGGGGGGCCTGAGTTCTTC.

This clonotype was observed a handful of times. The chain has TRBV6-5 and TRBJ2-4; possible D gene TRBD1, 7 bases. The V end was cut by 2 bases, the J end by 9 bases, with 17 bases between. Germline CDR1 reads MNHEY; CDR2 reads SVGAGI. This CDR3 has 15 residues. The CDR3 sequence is CASSYRGATGIIQYF. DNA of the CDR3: TGTGCCAGCAGTTACAGGGGGGCGACAGGGATCATTCAGTACTTC.